This T cell receptor (beta chain) originates from a study of cytomegalovirus exposure and HLA in healthy donors (dated by TCRdb to about 2017). About the investigation overall: An earlier analysis of more than 550 of the donors reported 276 Gb of sequence data and some 110 million unique TCR beta sequences obtained from 180 million or so T cells. An early release covering roughly 580 HLA-typed donors comprised 300 to 350 gigabases of sequencing data and around 86 million unique TCR sequences. Of the roughly 390 genotyped donors, roughly 76% were placed in the genetic ancestry cluster associated with self-reported Caucasian donors. The study aimed to test whether signatures of past pathogen exposure could be identified by cataloging public T cell receptors. The study used immunosequencing to profile the T cell repertoires of several hundred subjects and linked those repertoires to cytomegalovirus serostatus. A separate validation cohort of approximately 130 different subjects was used in addition to the roughly 700-subject first cohort. High-throughput TCR immunosequencing, statistical association of individual TCRs with disease status, and machine learning were combined to predict cytomegalovirus infection status. To study patterns of TCR occurrence, a later analysis re-analyzed previously published TCR beta repertoires from around 670 donors and added high-resolution HLA genotyping. Rather than using new phenotypic data, the later analysis identified candidate immune exposures from TCR beta sequences and from how often those sequences occurred across donors. An earlier analysis of 587 of the donors applied high-throughput TCR beta sequencing to assess whether each TCR beta V gene segment acted as functional or pseudogenic. Alongside the repertoire data, information on donor age, sex, ethnicity and CMV serostatus was compiled. In a later genetic analysis, genome-wide SNP genotypes for about three fifths of the 666 donors were used, and that subset was treated as a discovery cohort. Every repertoire in the discovery cohort had been generated on one and the same sequencing platform. Both class I and class II loci were covered by HLA typing, at four-digit resolution. Typing coverage differed by locus: A, B, C, DRB1 and DQB1 were typed in roughly 620-640 donors, DQA1 in roughly 500, DPA1 in 600 to 610, and DPB1 in just under 490. Roughly 5 DR-DQ haplotypes were handled as single units for association and clustering, since linkage in the cohort was strong. On average, around 230,000 unique TCR beta nucleotide sequences were sequenced per donor among a few hundred genotyped donors of the cohort, with 15% to 20% of those sequences being non-productive. General study outcomes and caveats: A cluster of highly shared sequence variants was judged likely to represent a technical artifact of the sequencing pipeline. According to a later genetic analysis, donors in an Asian-associated ancestry cluster had fewer N-insertions in productive TCRs than the roughly 700-donor mean. When HLA alleles, especially DR and DQ, strongly co-occurred, attributing TCR associations to individual alleles was difficult. Correlated functional status among segregating V segments might be attributable to linkage disequilibrium, but an unknown experimental factor could not be ruled out. CMV serostatus was the only immune exposure information available for the cohort. In a later genetic analysis, a missense DCLRE1C variant was associated with V-gene and J-gene trimming of TCR beta chains, and the association was replicated in an independent cohort. According to a later analysis, parvovirus B19, influenza, CMV and Epstein-Barr virus appeared linked to several top co-occurrence clusters. In a later analysis, the rate of TCR association differed among HLA loci, with DRB1 alleles having the most associated TCRs and HLA-C alleles having the fewest. A later analysis found that most CMV-associated TCR beta chains appeared HLA-restricted, with HLA associations seemingly driven largely by CMV exposure. The 87-base-pair reads could not distinguish some IMGT-functional V segments, including TRBV6-2 and TRBV6-3, so those segments were excluded. The earlier analysis of about 600 of the donors excluded seventeen rarely observed V segments, including chromosome 9 orphons, because counts were too low. Most TCR sequences were seen in very few donors, while some public TCRs were found in many individuals. An earlier analysis of approximately 570 of the donors showed that most TCR beta V segments appeared in productive rearrangements either about 87% or about 30% of the time, which broadly matched IMGT annotations. In both the original and validation cohorts, the classifier was reported to diagnose cytomegalovirus status with high specificity and sensitivity. A few of the identified cytomegalovirus-associated TCR beta chains were confirmed in vitro to be specific for cytomegalovirus antigens. At a false discovery rate of 0.05, a later analysis linked fewer than 20,000 TCR beta sequences to specific HLA alleles. In the study, approximately 160 TCR beta chains were listed as associated with cytomegalovirus. In this cohort, only TCR beta chains were sequenced, and detectable features were limited by the absence of alpha or paired-chain data. The authors suggested that the approach could potentially be generalized to other disease states and immunological phenotypes. A further reported finding was that TCR beta sequences accurately predicted the HLA-A and HLA-B alleles for most subjects in the first cohort. HLA typing was unavailable for some donors at each locus, so association tests used only the typed subset. In a later analysis, HLA-associated TCR beta chains were found to be more clonally expanded and to have lower generation probabilities than equally common non-associated chains. Presence/absence analyses assumed roughly uniform sequencing depth across donors, an assumption that may not hold.

The cohort consisted of 650 to 850 healthy bone marrow donors. At the time of sampling, every cohort member was nominally healthy, though immune exposures that went unrecorded were likely present. The donor was CMV seronegative and belonged to the group of 380 or so seronegative cohort members. Every donor gave a peripheral blood sample, and the peripheral blood mononuclear cells from that sample were used for TCR beta sequencing. Genomic DNA was extracted from the blood cell samples with the Qiagen DNeasy Blood Extraction Kit. The library was produced with the immunoSEQ multiplex PCR assay. The multiplex PCR relied on a mix of 60 forward primers for TCR Vbeta segments and 13 reverse primers for TCR Jbeta segments. A multiplex PCR assay on genomic DNA amplified the CDR3 region of rearranged TCR beta genes. The amplified TCR beta libraries were sequenced on the Illumina HiSeq System as 87-base-pair reads. For the original study's pipeline: Across the roughly 700 repertoires, a later analysis counted tens of millions of unique TCR beta chains, around 11 million of which were shared by at least two donors. A nearest-neighbor algorithm error-corrected the raw reads and collapsed the reads into unique sequences, merging closely related sequences to remove PCR and sequencing errors. To assign V, D and J gene segments, CDR3 sequences were aligned to IMGT reference sequences. Each retained sequence needed at least a six-nucleotide match to both a V gene segment and a J gene segment. A rearrangement was called productive if the CDR3 had no stop codons and remained in frame with V and J, and every other rearrangement was called non-productive. Following IMGT convention, CDR3 was defined as the stretch from the second conserved V-encoded cysteine up to the conserved J-encoded phenylalanine. The earlier analysis of some 540 of the donors excluded any sequence lacking an unambiguous match to a single V gene segment. In an earlier analysis of around 600 of the donors, V segments were called functional above 56.7% productive rearrangements and were called segregating when the between-donor standard deviation exceeded 5%. To diagnose cytomegalovirus status from the catalog of TCR beta chain sequences, a statistical classification framework was built. In a later analysis, TCR nucleotide sequences were compared against IMGT/GENE-DB human TR gene sequences so that V and J genes could be assigned. Using the TCRdist pipeline, a later analysis assigned CDR3 sequences along with most-parsimonious VDJ recombination scenarios. In a later analysis, each TCR beta chain was defined by its CDR3 amino acid sequence together with its V-gene family, and reads lacking a unique V-gene family were excluded. A later analysis removed 592 highly shared, low-generation-probability nucleotide sequences to deal with suspected cross-contamination and a sequencing artifact. In a later analysis, a clonal expansion index was calculated for each public chain from normalized within-repertoire ranks of inferred template counts. In a later analysis, generation probabilities were computed using a VDJ recombination model fitted to out-of-frame rearrangements, and the results were checked against IGoR. Hypergeometric tests were used in a later analysis to score TCR-TCR, TCR-HLA and TCR-CMV co-occurrence, with a repertoire-size bias correction applied to the TCR pairs. False discovery rates were estimated in a later analysis by permuting HLA or CMV assignments 20 times. In a later analysis, co-occurring TCRs were grouped using DBSCAN, and TCRdist sequence similarity was added for clustering within HLA-allele-positive subsets. Repertoires with fewer than 30,000 or more than 120,000 public chains, plus five repertoires with anomalous nucleotide sharing, were excluded from co-occurrence clustering. TCRdb provides this immuneACCESS table in a form limited to in-frame rearrangements. Some clones are lacking; in checked studies, under half of them reflect an unresolved V gene, and why the rest are absent is not known. Clone size and V and J calls were adopted from that table, with D and trimming inferred from the DNA. Per the sample table, the count is 50,000 to 70,000 clones. The ten largest make up 3.5% to 4% of the sample.

Comments on this clone: What antigen it recognizes has not been identified.

Counted from cysteine to phenylalanine, this CDR3 has 13 amino acids. The retained sequence is limited to the CDR3, 39 bases, with the frame set at the first base. V and J are truncated by 8 bases and 5 bases respectively, leaving an intervening sequence of 16 bases. The germline V gene supplies CDR1 MDHEN and CDR2 SYDVKM. The sequenced material came from PBMCs. This receptor was obtained from a male donor in good health and CMV-seronegative. Here the chain combines TRBV28 and TRBJ2-7; D gene: possibly TRBD2, on 5 matching bases. DNA sequence: TGTGCCAGCCGAGGGCAACGACGAGACGAGCAGTACTTC. The resulting protein is CASRGQRRDEQYF.